This T cell receptor beta chain emerged from a study of tumor and adjacent non-tumor tissue in lung cancer. Study in general: On average, productive TCRbeta reads reached some 4.2 million per sample. Notes on the study in general: Tumor tissue had significantly higher TCR diversity than normal lung. Shorter survival was associated with higher TCR diversity in tumors.

The template was RNA from unsorted bulk tissue. The library came from three nested PCR rounds adapted from ARM-PCR protocols. TCRdb used MiXCR to reprocess the multiplex PCR reads, holding one entry per CDR3 protein. There are under 150,000 distinct CDR3 sequences in the sample; approximately 66% occur only once, and roughly 13% lies in the top ten. CDR3 length: 16 amino acids. The germline gives CDR1 DFQATT, CDR2 SNEGSKA (reference sequence). On this clonotype itself: What it binds is not known. A junction end diverges from the germline sequence, so it may reflect a read error.

The receptor comes from a man aged 25 to 40 with non-small cell lung cancer. The V and J genes are TRBV20-1 and TRBJ2-1; 9 bases align to TRBD2. Sequences were obtained from lung tumor tissue. This CDR3 reads CSARDGFQRGANELFF. The CDR3 nucleotides read TGCAGTGCTAGAGATGGGTTCCAGCGGGGGGCGAATGAGCTGTTCTTC.